This T cell receptor beta chain was retrieved from a study of graft-versus-host responses after intestinal transplantation. About the research overall: Transplantation in recipients was multivisceral, liver-intestinal, or isolated intestinal. Study-wide points: Peak circulating GvH clone levels tracked with early post-transplant HvG declines.

CDR3 length: 15 amino acids. Per the germline V gene, CDR1 is SGDLS and CDR2 is YYNGEE. Trimming took 4 bases from V and 5 from J, leaving 15 bases between them. A note on this clone: Its antigen is as yet unknown.

Generated by immunoSEQ multiplex PCR, the TCRdb table keeps only in-frame clones and is missing some. The table has about 91,000 clones, more than 85% seen once. V gene TRBV9 combines with J gene TRBJ2-2; the D gene is possibly TRBD1 (6 bases). The material sequenced was unstimulated CD4+ T cells sorted from spleen or lymph node cells, taken before transplant. The sequence derives from a human donor who was the organ donor for an intestinal transplant. As DNA, the CDR3 is TGTGCCAGCAGCCTCCTTTTGCAGGGGACCGGGGAGCTGTTTTTT. Translated: CASSLLLQGTGELFF.